Listed here is a single T cell receptor (beta chain). Antigen specificity is unknown. The sample is drawn from a study of cytomegalovirus exposure and HLA in healthy donors. The protocol was immunoSEQ multiplex PCR, while the TCRdb copy is restricted to in-frame clones and leaves out a portion. This table has about 98,000 clones, roughly 84% appearing once. Study-level results: Among TCR beta chains, those listed as cytomegalovirus-associated numbered more than 150. Clusters of TCRs from the first cohort tended to co-occur in the roughly 120 validation repertoires (as a later analysis found).

This CDR3 is built from 14 residues. Germline V gene data show CDR1 as SGHNT and CDR2 as YYREEE (reference sequence). Deletions cut 6 bases from V and 12 bases from J, with 22 bases between. The validation cohort, a group of 100 to 150 subjects, included the donors and was separate from the approximately 700-subject first cohort. The sequencing sample was made of PBMCs. The chain combines TRBV5-4 with TRBJ2-1; possibly TRBD2 for D (6 bases). The sequence came from a young man in good health and CMV-seropositive. The DNA for the CDR3 is TGTGCCAGCACAGGGTCCGGGGGTGACGCCCGGCAGTTCTTC. It yields the protein CASTGSGGDARQFF.